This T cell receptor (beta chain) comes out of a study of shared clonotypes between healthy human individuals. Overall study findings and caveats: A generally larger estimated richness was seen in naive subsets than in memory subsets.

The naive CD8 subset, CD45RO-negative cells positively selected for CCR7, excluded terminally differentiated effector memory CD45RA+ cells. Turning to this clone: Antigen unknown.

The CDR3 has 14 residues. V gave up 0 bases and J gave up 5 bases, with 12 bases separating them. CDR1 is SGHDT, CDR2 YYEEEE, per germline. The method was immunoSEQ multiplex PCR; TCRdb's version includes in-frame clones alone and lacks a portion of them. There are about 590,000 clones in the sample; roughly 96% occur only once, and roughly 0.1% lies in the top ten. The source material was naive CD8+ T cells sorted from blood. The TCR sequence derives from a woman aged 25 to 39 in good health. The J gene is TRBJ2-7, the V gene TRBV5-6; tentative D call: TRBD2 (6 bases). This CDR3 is CASSLGLVRNEQYF. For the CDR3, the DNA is TGTGCCAGCAGCTTGGGACTAGTTCGCAACGAGCAGTACTTC. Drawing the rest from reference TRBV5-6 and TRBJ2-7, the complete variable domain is DAGVTQSPTHLIKTRGQQVTLRCSPKSGHDTVSWYQQALGQGPQFIFQYYEEEERQRGNFPDRFSGHQFPNYSSELNVNALLLGDSALYLCASSLGLVRNEQYFGPGTRLTVT.